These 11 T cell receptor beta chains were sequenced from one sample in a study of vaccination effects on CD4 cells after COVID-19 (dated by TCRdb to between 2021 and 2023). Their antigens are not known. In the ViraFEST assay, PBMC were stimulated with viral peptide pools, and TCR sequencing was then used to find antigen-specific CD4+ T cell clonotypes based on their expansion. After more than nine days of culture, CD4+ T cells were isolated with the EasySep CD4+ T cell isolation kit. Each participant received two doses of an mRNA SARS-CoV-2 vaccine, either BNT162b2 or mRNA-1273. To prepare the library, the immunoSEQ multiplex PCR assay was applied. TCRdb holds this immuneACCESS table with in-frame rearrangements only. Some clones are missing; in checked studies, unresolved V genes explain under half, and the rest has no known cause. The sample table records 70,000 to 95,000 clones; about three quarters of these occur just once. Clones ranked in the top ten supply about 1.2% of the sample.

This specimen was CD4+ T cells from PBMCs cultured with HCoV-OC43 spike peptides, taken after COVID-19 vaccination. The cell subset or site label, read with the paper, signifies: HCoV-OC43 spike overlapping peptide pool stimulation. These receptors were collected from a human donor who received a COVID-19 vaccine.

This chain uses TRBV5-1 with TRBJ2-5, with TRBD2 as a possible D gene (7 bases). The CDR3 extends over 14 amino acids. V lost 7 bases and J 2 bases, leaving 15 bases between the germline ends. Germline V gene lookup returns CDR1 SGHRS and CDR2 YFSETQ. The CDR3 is CASATGGGQETQYF. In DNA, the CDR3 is TGCGCCAGCGCGACGGGGGGCGGTCAAGAGACCCAGTACTTC.

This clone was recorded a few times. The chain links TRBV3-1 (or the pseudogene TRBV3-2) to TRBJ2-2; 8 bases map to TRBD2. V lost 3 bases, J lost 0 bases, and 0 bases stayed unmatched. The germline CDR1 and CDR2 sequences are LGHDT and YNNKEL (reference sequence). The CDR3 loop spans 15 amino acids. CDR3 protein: CASSQRGANTGELFF. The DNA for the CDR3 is TGTGCCAGCAGCCAGCGGGGGGCGAACACCGGGGAGCTGTTTTTT.

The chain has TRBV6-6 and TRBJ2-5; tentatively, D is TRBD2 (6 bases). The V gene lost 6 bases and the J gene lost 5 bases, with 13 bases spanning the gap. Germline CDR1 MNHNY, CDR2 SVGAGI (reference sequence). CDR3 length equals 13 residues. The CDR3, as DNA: TGTGCCAGCAGAGCTCTAGCGCGCGAGACCCAGTACTTC. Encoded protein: CASRALARETQYF.

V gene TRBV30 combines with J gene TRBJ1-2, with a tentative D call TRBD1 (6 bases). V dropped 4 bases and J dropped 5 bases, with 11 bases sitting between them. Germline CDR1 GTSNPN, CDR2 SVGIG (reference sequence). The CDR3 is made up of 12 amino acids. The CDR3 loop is CAWTLRGYGYTF. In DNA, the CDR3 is TGTGCCTGGACCCTCAGGGGATATGGCTACACCTTC. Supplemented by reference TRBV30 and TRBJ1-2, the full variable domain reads SQTIHQWPATLVQPVGSPLSLECTVEGTSNPNLYWYRQAAGRGLQLLFYSVGIGQISSEVPQNLSASRPQDRQFILSSKKLLLSDSGFYLCAWTLRGYGYTFGSGTRLTVV.

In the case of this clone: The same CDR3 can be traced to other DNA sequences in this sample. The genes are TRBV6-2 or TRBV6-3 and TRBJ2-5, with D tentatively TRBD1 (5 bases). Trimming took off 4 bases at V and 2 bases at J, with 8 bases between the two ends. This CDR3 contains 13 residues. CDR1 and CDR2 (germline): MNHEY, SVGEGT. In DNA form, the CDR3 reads TGTGCCAGCAGTTGGCAGGGACAAGAGACCCAGTACTTC. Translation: CASSWQGQETQYF.

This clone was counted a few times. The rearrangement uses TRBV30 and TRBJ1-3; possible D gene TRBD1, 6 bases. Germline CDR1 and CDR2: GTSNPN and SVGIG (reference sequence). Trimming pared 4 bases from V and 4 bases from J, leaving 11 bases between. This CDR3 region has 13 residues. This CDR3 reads CAWKQGPGNTIYF. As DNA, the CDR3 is TGTGCCTGGAAACAGGGACCCGGAAACACCATATATTTT.

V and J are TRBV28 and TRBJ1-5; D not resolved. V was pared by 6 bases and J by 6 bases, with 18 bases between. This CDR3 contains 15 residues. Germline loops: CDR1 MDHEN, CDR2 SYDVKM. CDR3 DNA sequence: TGTGCCAGCAGCTATAAAGGACTAGTGAGTCAGCCCCAGCATTTT. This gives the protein CASSYKGLVSQPQHF.

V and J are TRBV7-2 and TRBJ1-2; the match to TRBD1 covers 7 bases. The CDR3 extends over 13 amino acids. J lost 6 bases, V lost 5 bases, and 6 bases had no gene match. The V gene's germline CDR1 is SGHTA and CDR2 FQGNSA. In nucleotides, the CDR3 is TGTGCCAGCAGCCAGCAGGGGGGCGATGGCTACACCTTC. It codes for CASSQQGGDGYTF.

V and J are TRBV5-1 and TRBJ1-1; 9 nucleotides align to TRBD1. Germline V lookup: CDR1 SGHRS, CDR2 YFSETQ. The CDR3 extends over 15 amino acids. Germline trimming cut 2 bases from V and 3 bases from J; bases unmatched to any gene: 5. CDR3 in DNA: TGCGCCAGCAGCTTAACAGGGGGCCGGGACACTGAAGCTTTCTTT. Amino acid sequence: CASSLTGGRDTEAFF. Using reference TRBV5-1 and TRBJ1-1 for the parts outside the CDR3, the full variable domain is KAGVTQTPRYLIKTRGQQVTLSCSPISGHRSVSWYQQTPGQGLQFLFEYFSETQRNKGNFPGRFSGRQFSNSRSEMNVSTLELGDSALYLCASSLTGGRDTEAFFGQGTRLTVV.

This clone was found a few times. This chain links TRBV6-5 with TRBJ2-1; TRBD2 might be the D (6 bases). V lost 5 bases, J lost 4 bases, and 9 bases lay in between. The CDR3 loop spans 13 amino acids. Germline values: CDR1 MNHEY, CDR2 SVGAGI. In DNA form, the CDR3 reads TGTGCCAGCAGTAGGGACTCTTACAATGAGCAGTTCTTC. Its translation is CASSRDSYNEQFF.

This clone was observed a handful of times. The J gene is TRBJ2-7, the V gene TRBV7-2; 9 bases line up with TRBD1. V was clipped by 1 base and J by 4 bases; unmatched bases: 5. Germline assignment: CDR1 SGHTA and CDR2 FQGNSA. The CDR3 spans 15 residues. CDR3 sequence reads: CASSLVGQGGYEQYV. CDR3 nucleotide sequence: TGTGCCAGCAGCTTAGTGGGACAGGGAGGGTACGAGCAGTACGTC.